The 20 T cell receptor beta chains below come from one sample, sequenced in a study of cytomegalovirus exposure and HLA in healthy donors. Repertoires were generated with immunoSEQ multiplex PCR, while TCRdb's copy carries only in-frame clones and drops some. Here the sample spans tens of thousands of clones, 90% to 95% being singletons. The sequencing input was PBMCs. The receptors shown here come from a man between 18 and 35 years old in good health and CMV-seropositive.

The chain is built from TRBV4-2 and TRBJ1-4; TRBD1 agrees at 9 bases. V shed 1 base, J shed 4 bases, and the junction held 4 bases outside the gene matches. The CDR3 consists of 16 residues. CDR1 is LGHNA and CDR2 is YNFKEQ in the germline V gene. The CDR3, as DNA: TGTGCCAGCAGCCAAGCCGGGACAGGGATTAATGAAAAACTGTTTTTT. Protein sequence: CASSQAGTGINEKLFF.

The chain is built from TRBV19 and TRBJ2-3; tentatively, D is TRBD1 (6 bases). This CDR3 is built from 16 residues. V lost 1 base to trimming and J lost 0 bases, with 11 bases between them. The germline V gene has CDR1 LNHDA and CDR2 SQIVND (reference sequence). CDR3 DNA: TGTGCCAGTAGTATAGTATTCGGGACAAGCACAGATACGCAGTATTTT. Its translation is CASSIVFGTSTDTQYF.

The genes are TRBV19 and TRBJ2-5; 8 bases map to TRBD1. The CDR3 runs 14 residues. The trim removed 4 bases at V and 2 bases at J, leaving 3 bases unmatched. Germline lookup yields CDR1 LNHDA and CDR2 SQIVND (reference sequence). The CDR3, as DNA: TGTGCCAGTAGTAACAGGGGGTTACAAGAGACCCAGTACTTC. Amino acids: CASSNRGLQETQYF.

In its sample, this clone was seen once. V and J are TRBV28 and TRBJ1-1; 7 nucleotides line up with TRBD1. The V gene end was trimmed by 3 bases and the J gene end by 6 bases; junction bases not matched to a gene: 4. The V gene's germline CDR1 is MDHEN and CDR2 SYDVKM. The length of the CDR3 is 13 residues. CDR3 coding DNA: TGTGCCAGCAGTTTTGACAGGGCGCCTGAAGCTTTCTTT. Protein: CASSFDRAPEAFF.

The rearrangement uses TRBV18 and TRBJ1-2; TRBD1 agrees at 8 bases. The CDR3 extends over 13 amino acids. V dropped 9 bases and J dropped 4; count of bases not matched to a gene: 7. Germline CDR1 KGHSH, CDR2 LQKENI. The CDR3 reads CASFTGTGYGYTF. The DNA for the CDR3 is TGTGCCAGTTTTACCGGGACAGGCTATGGCTACACCTTC.

The CDR3 is CASSPQGVTEAFF. Here the CDR3 DNA reads TGCGCCAGCAGCCCTCAAGGGGTCACTGAAGCTTTCTTT. V gene TRBV5-1 combines with J gene TRBJ1-1, with D possibly matching TRBD1 (5 bases). This CDR3 spans 13 amino acids. Germline CDR1 SGHRS, CDR2 YFSETQ. V lost 4 bases and J lost 4, with 11 bases in between.

V and J are TRBV28 and TRBJ2-7, with 7 bases lining up with TRBD1. CDR3 length: 14 amino acids. Germline trimming cut 7 bases from V and 3 bases from J; bases unmatched to any gene: 9. From germline, CDR1 is MDHEN and CDR2 SYDVKM. The CDR3 nucleotides are TGTGCCAGCATAGCCCCGGGACAGAGCTACGAGCAGTACTTC. Protein sequence: CASIAPGQSYEQYF.

The chain uses TRBV9 and TRBJ1-1, with D uncertain. The CDR3 is 13 residues long. V was clipped by 0 bases and J by 4 bases, with 7 bases between them. Germline assignment: CDR1 SGDLS and CDR2 YYNGEE. In DNA, the CDR3 is TGTGCCAGCAGCGTAGAGGCAGGCACTGAAGCTTTCTTT. Amino acids: CASSVEAGTEAFF.

This rearrangement joins TRBV2 to TRBJ2-3; D not certain. Looked up from germline, CDR1 is SNHLY and CDR2 is FYNNEI. V lost 2 bases, J lost 4 bases, and 7 bases lay in between. This CDR3 spans 13 amino acids. CDR3 region: CASSEYIADTQYF. The CDR3, as DNA: TGTGCCAGCAGTGAATATATCGCAGATACGCAGTATTTT. Combining the CDR3 with reference TRBV2 and TRBJ2-3 gives the whole variable domain EPEVTQTPSHQVTQMGQEVILRCVPISNHLYFYWYRQILGQKVEFLVSFYNNEISEKSEIFDDQFSVERPDGSNFTLKIRSTKLEDSAMYFCASSEYIADTQYFGPGTRLTVL.

V usage is TRBV12-5 and J usage is TRBJ1-2; 9 nucleotides line up with TRBD1. Germline V gene sequence: CDR1 LGHNT, CDR2 FRNRAP. The CDR3 contains 19 residues. After removal of 0 bases from V and 0 bases from J, the junction contained 11 bases not matched to a gene. The DNA of the CDR3 is TGTGCTAGTGGTTTGGTGGTTTTAGCCGGGACAGGGCCTAACTATGGCTACACCTTC. Translated, it gives CASGLVVLAGTGPNYGYTF.

This clone was counted a single time. The chain uses TRBV7-6 and TRBJ1-3, with D possibly TRBD1 on 5 matching bases. Germline V gives CDR1 SGHVS, CDR2 FNYEAQ. Trimming pared 8 bases from V and 9 bases from J, leaving 11 bases between. The CDR3 covers 11 residues. The CDR3 protein is CASSPGGTIYF. The CDR3 DNA sequence: TGTGCCAGCTCCCCCGGGGGCACCATATATTTT.

The count of this clone is one. The rearrangement joins TRBV4-1 to TRBJ2-5; D is perhaps TRBD2 (5 bases). Looked up from germline, CDR1 is MGHRA and CDR2 is YSYEKL. This CDR3 contains 15 residues. The V end lost 0 bases, the J end lost 0 bases, and 8 bases lay between the germline ends. CDR3 sequence: CASSQDPGYQETQYF. The CDR3 nucleotides read TGCGCCAGCAGCCAAGATCCGGGGTACCAAGAGACCCAGTACTTC.

The rearrangement uses TRBV10-3 and TRBJ2-3, with unresolved D. Germline lookup yields CDR1 ENHRY and CDR2 SYGVKD. This CDR3 is built from 14 residues. Trimming removed 3 bases from V and 2 bases from J, with 9 bases in between. CDR3 sequence (DNA): TGTGCCATCAGTGAAAGTGGGCCCACAGATACGCAGTATTTT. It yields the protein CAISESGPTDTQYF.

V usage is TRBV7-2 and J usage is TRBJ2-2; 9 positions match TRBD2. CDR1 and CDR2 from the germline V gene are SGHTA and FQGNSA. The CDR3 loop spans 15 amino acids. V lost 3 bases and J lost 6; bases outside the gene matches: 5. Written as DNA, the CDR3 is TGTGCCAGCAGCTTCGGACTAGCGATGGCCGGGGAGCTGTTTTTT. This codes for CASSFGLAMAGELFF.

The chain has TRBV7-6 and TRBJ2-2; 12 bases map to TRBD1. The CDR3 sequence is 17 residues long. The germline V gene encodes CDR1 SGHVS and CDR2 FNYEAQ. Losses at the gene ends were 0 bases for V and 5 bases for J; bases not matched to a gene: 4. CDR3 amino acids: CASSLAGTGGWTGELFF. DNA for the CDR3: TGTGCCAGCAGCTTAGCGGGGACAGGGGGCTGGACCGGGGAGCTGTTTTTT.

This sequence joins TRBV7-9 and TRBJ2-7; 7 nucleotides agree with TRBD2. The CDR3 loop spans 15 amino acids. J gave up 6 bases and V 3 bases, and 11 bases lay outside the gene matches. In germline, CDR1 is SEHNR, CDR2 FQNEAQ (reference sequence). The CDR3 loop is CASSFVLGGRFEQYF. The CDR3 region has the DNA TGTGCCAGCAGCTTTGTATTAGGCGGGAGATTCGAGCAGTACTTC.

This sequence joins TRBV15 and TRBJ2-7, with D unclear. Looked up from germline, CDR1 is LNHNV and CDR2 is YYDKDF (reference sequence). CDR3 size: 12 residues. The V and J ends lost 4 bases and 3 bases respectively, with 7 bases between them. The CDR3 here is CATSTGYYEQYF. In nucleotides, the CDR3 is TGTGCCACCAGCACAGGTTACTACGAGCAGTACTTC.

The chain is built from TRBV2 and TRBJ2-7, with 9 bases matching TRBD1. Trimming cost V 6 bases and J 6 bases; bases outside gene matches: 27. In germline, CDR1 is SNHLY, CDR2 FYNNEI. The CDR3 has 20 amino acids. The CDR3 coding sequence is TGTGCCAGCAGGATACCACCGGGACAGGGAACTTTGGCGGGAGAGGGCGAGCAGTACTTC. Amino acid sequence: CASRIPPGQGTLAGEGEQYF.

The V call is TRBV6-4, the J call TRBJ2-1, with TRBD1 matching 10 bases. Germline loops: CDR1 MRHNA, CDR2 SNTAGT. CDR3 length: 16 residues. With V trimmed by 0 bases and J by 5 bases, 4 bases remained unmatched. The CDR3 DNA reads as TGTGCCAGCAGTGACTCGTGGGACAGGGGAGACAATGAGCAGTTCTTC. Translation gives CASSDSWDRGDNEQFF.

This chain joins TRBV2 and TRBJ2-7, with D possibly being TRBD2 (5 bases). Looked up from germline, CDR1 is SNHLY and CDR2 is FYNNEI. The CDR3 length is 14 residues. V shed 0 bases and J shed 0 bases, with 6 bases lying between them. The CDR3 DNA reads TGTGCCAGCAGTGAAGCGGGGAGCTCCTACGAGCAGTACTTC. Encoded protein: CASSEAGSSYEQYF.